Listed here is a single T cell receptor beta chain. The sample belongs to a study of T cells in Graves' hyperthyroidism and ophthalmopathy. About the research overall: Peripheral blood was secured at the point of initial diagnosis, before any treatment.

Germline values: CDR1 SGDLS, CDR2 YYNGEE. The CDR3 is made up of 15 amino acids. V was pared by 0 bases and J by 0 bases, with 9 bases between. RNA transcripts served as the template for amplifying TCR beta CDR3 regions. In the first-round RT-PCR of the TCR CDR3, the HTBI primer set was used. A single record per CDR3 protein comes from TCRdb applying MiXCR to the multiplex PCR reads. This repertoire shows hundreds of thousands of distinct CDR3 sequences, 22% found once; its top ten account for around 54%. This chain uses TRBV9 with TRBJ1-2, with unresolved D. What was sequenced was blood. This sequence was found in a woman between 65 and 79 years old with Graves' ophthalmopathy. The CDR3 protein is CASSVGVFPNYGYTF. The CDR3 DNA sequence: TGTGCCAGCAGCGTAGGGGTGTTTCCTAACTATGGCTACACCTTC. Full variable domain (rest looked up from reference TRBV9 and TRBJ1-2): DSGVTQTPKHLITATGQRVTLRCSPRSGDLSVYWYQQSLDQGLQFLIQYYNGEERAKGNILERFSAQQFPDLHSELNLSSLELGDSALYFCASSVGVFPNYGYTFGSGTRLTVV.